These 29 T cell receptor beta chains came from one sample sequenced in a study of blood T cell repertoires in COVID-19. Assay: immunoSEQ multiplex PCR; the TCRdb copy retains only in-frame clones and omits some. The sample consists of roughly 120,000 clones, around 87% of them appearing once. Sequenced input: peripheral blood. These receptor sequences come from a human donor in a cohort sampled during active COVID-19.

The chain carries TRBV27 and TRBJ1-6, with D perhaps TRBD1 (5 bases). V lost 0 bases and J lost 4, with 10 bases in between. The CDR3 consists of 16 residues. Germline V gene lookup returns CDR1 MNHEY and CDR2 SMNVEV (reference sequence). CDR3: CASSLSGGAYNSPLHF. The CDR3 coding sequence is TGTGCCAGCAGTTTATCGGGGGGAGCGTATAATTCACCCCTCCACTTT.

The rearrangement links TRBV29-1 to TRBJ1-2; 10 bases line up with TRBD1. The germline V gene encodes CDR1 SQVTM and CDR2 ANQGSEA. The CDR3 spans 14 residues. V gave up 6 bases and J gave up 4 bases; unmatched junction bases: 8. CDR3 protein: CSVRQGARVYGYTF. CDR3 DNA: TGCAGCGTAAGACAGGGGGCGCGGGTCTATGGCTACACCTTC.

This chain uses TRBV2 with TRBJ1-6; TRBD1 is a possible D gene (6 bases). The CDR3 sequence is 16 residues long. V shed 9 bases and J shed 4 bases, with 19 bases lying between them. CDR1 and CDR2 (germline): SNHLY, FYNNEI. CDR3 amino acids: CARDRDPGLYNSPLHF. For the CDR3, the DNA is TGTGCCAGGGACAGAGACCCGGGATTATATAATTCACCCCTCCACTTT.

This clone has only a few counts. The chain employs TRBV28 and TRBJ2-7; weak D call: TRBD1 (6 bases). V gave up 5 bases and J gave up 3 bases, with 17 bases separating them. In germline, CDR1 is MDHEN, CDR2 SYDVKM. The CDR3 covers 15 residues. The CDR3 DNA sequence: TGTGCCAGCAGTGTGCCAGGGGTTCGGAGCTACGAGCAGTACTTC. Translating gives CASSVPGVRSYEQYF.

V gene TRBV19 combines with J gene TRBJ2-5, with 8 nucleotides matching TRBD1. J was trimmed by 7 bases and V by 5 bases; bases with no gene match: 9. This CDR3 is built from 14 residues. Looked up from germline, CDR1 is LNHDA and CDR2 is SQIVND (reference sequence). The CDR3 bases are TGTGCCAGTAGTGGTGACAGGGGTGTGGGGACCCAGTACTTC. Its translation: CASSGDRGVGTQYF.

The rearrangement joins TRBV15 to TRBJ2-3; 7 bases line up with TRBD2. CDR3 length: 19 amino acids. CDR1 LNHNV and CDR2 YYDKDF come from the germline V gene (reference sequence). V was clipped by 2 bases and J by 0 bases; unmatched bases: 14. Written as DNA, the CDR3 is TGTGCCACCAGCAGAAGGAGGCTAGCGGAGGGTATAAGCACAGATACGCAGTATTTT. It specifies CATSRRRLAEGISTDTQYF.

The chain joins TRBV11-3 to TRBJ2-3; D call uncertain. CDR3 size: 13 residues. CDR1 SGHNT and CDR2 YENEEA come from the germline V gene. V was trimmed by 1 base and J by 0 bases, leaving 2 bases between them. The CDR3 DNA sequence: TGTGCCAGCAGCTTAGTAAGCACAGATACGCAGTATTTT. Translation gives CASSLVSTDTQYF.

The chain uses TRBV11-2 and TRBJ2-3, with D tentatively TRBD2 (6 bases). Per the germline V gene, CDR1 is SGHAT and CDR2 is FQNNGV. The CDR3 sequence is 14 residues long. V was cut by 2 bases and J by 5 bases, with 11 bases left in between. This chain's CDR3 is CASSLLGEEDTQYF. CDR3 bases: TGTGCCAGCAGCTTACTTGGGGAGGAAGATACGCAGTATTTT.

This chain uses TRBV24-1 with TRBJ2-1, with a weak D call TRBD2 (7 bases). Germline values: CDR1 KGHDR, CDR2 SFDVKD. The V end was cut by 7 bases, the J end by 4 bases, with 16 bases between. The CDR3 has 15 residues. CDR3 DNA: TGTGCCACCAGCGGAGGACGGGGGGCTTACAATGAGCAGTTCTTC. Protein product: CATSGGRGAYNEQFF.

The V call is TRBV5-6, the J call TRBJ1-4; 9 bases map to TRBD1. This CDR3 is built from 15 residues. V was pared by 4 bases and J by 5 bases, with 6 bases of the junction left unmatched. CDR1 is SGHDT and CDR2 is YYEEEE in the germline V gene. The CDR3 region has the DNA TGTGCCAGCAGCAACCCCGGGACAGGGAATGAAAAACTGTTTTTT. Its translation: CASSNPGTGNEKLFF.

The chain is built from TRBV6-1 and TRBJ2-5; weak D call: TRBD1 (5 bases). V dropped 8 bases and J dropped 5 bases, with 30 bases sitting between them. The CDR3 length is 18 residues. In germline, CDR1 is MNHNS, CDR2 SASEGT. The DNA of the CDR3 is TGTGCCAGCCGTGTATCCTTTTCTGGTCGTCGACAGTTGGAGACCCAGTACTTC. It codes for CASRVSFSGRRQLETQYF.

This clone was seen once. This sequence joins TRBV7-9 and TRBJ1-2; 7 bases agree with TRBD1. V lost 5 bases and J lost 7; bases outside the gene matches: 4. There are 12 residues in the CDR3. In germline, CDR1 is SEHNR, CDR2 FQNEAQ (reference sequence). The CDR3 bases are TGTGCCAGCAGCCTAGACAGGGCTGGCTACACCTTC. Translating gives CASSLDRAGYTF.

The chain has TRBV5-1 and TRBJ2-6; D remains unclear. V was pared by 5 bases and J by 0 bases, with 9 bases between. Germline lookup yields CDR1 SGHRS and CDR2 YFSETQ. The CDR3 is 15 residues long. The CDR3 region has the DNA TGCGCCAGCAGAGACCGGAGCTCTGGGGCCAACGTCCTGACTTTC. This encodes CASRDRSSGANVLTF.

This clone turned up a few times. The rearrangement links TRBV6-2 or TRBV6-3 to TRBJ2-7; D is undetermined. Looked up from germline, CDR1 is MNHEY and CDR2 is SVGEGT. V lost 1 base and J 2 bases, leaving 9 bases between the germline ends. This CDR3 contains 14 residues. DNA of the CDR3: TGTGCCAGCAGTTACTTGTCAGGTACCTACGAGCAGTACTTC. This translates into CASSYLSGTYEQYF.

The J gene is TRBJ1-4, the V gene TRBV10-1; no clear D. Between the trimmed V and J ends, which lost 0 bases and 6 bases, there was a span of 11 bases. The CDR3 totals 15 residues. Germline V gene sequence: CDR1 WNHNN, CDR2 SYGVQD (reference sequence). CDR3 bases: TGCGCCAGCAGTGAGTCGGTGAGGGCCGATGAAAAACTGTTTTTT. Translated: CASSESVRADEKLFF.

V gene TRBV3-1 (or the pseudogene TRBV3-2) combines with J gene TRBJ2-1, with D tentatively TRBD2 (6 bases). The CDR3 contains 16 residues. Per germline, CDR1 LGHDT and CDR2 YNNKEL (reference sequence). Deletions cut 3 bases from V and 6 bases from J, with 18 bases between. The CDR3 loop is CASSHVPGLYGNEQFF. CDR3 DNA sequence: TGTGCCAGCAGCCATGTCCCGGGACTGTATGGCAATGAGCAGTTCTTC.

The chain employs TRBV7-2 and TRBJ1-1; 7 nucleotides line up with TRBD1. The ends lost 5 bases at V and 2 bases at J; junction bases unmatched: 5. CDR3 length: 14 residues. Germline V gene lookup returns CDR1 SGHTA and CDR2 FQGNSA. CDR3 loop: CASSRDSSNTEAFF. The DNA for the CDR3 is TGTGCCAGCAGCCGGGACAGCAGTAACACTGAAGCTTTCTTT.

This chain connects TRBV3-1 (or the pseudogene TRBV3-2) to TRBJ1-4; TRBD1 agrees at 7 bases. Per the germline V gene, CDR1 is LGHDT and CDR2 is YNNKEL (reference sequence). The CDR3 runs to 15 residues. J gave up 6 bases and V 3 bases, and 7 bases lay outside the gene matches. CDR3 loop: CASSHPRTGYEKLFF. The CDR3 DNA reads as TGTGCCAGCAGCCATCCCCGGACAGGTTATGAAAAACTGTTTTTT.

This chain joins TRBV5-6 and TRBJ2-5; 7 bases are shared with TRBD1. Germline trimming cut 4 bases from V and 5 bases from J; bases unmatched to any gene: 8. The CDR3 loop spans 14 amino acids. Germline-derived CDR1 and CDR2 are SGHDT and YYEEEE. The CDR3 DNA sequence: TGTGCCAGCAGCGCGCCGACAGGGTTGGAGACCCAGTACTTC. Amino acids: CASSAPTGLETQYF.

With respect to this clone: The junction does not match germline at one end; this may be a read error. This chain uses TRBV11-2 with TRBJ1-2, with D perhaps matching TRBD1 (5 bases). The germline CDR1 and CDR2 sequences are SGHAT and FQNNGV. The length of the CDR3 is 13 residues. The CDR3 loop is CASSLEGVGVQAF. The CDR3 bases are TGTGCCAGCAGCTTAGAAGGGGTCGGTGTGCAGGCCTTC.

Points on this clone: Other DNA sequences within the sample encode an identical CDR3. The chain employs TRBV7-3 and TRBJ2-3; 8 bases align to TRBD2. The germline V gene has CDR1 SGHTA and CDR2 FQGTGA. This CDR3 is built from 14 residues. V shed 5 bases, J shed 3 bases, and the junction held 4 bases outside the gene matches. This CDR3 reads CASSPGLATDTQYF. The CDR3, as DNA: TGTGCCAGCAGCCCCGGACTAGCTACAGATACGCAGTATTTT.

This rearrangement joins TRBV28 to TRBJ2-2; no definite D call. V dropped 8 bases and J dropped 6 bases, with 19 bases sitting between them. This CDR3 has 15 residues. Germline values: CDR1 MDHEN, CDR2 SYDVKM. CDR3 coding DNA: TGTGCCAGCCAAAATTTCGATCTCCGGTCCGGGGAGCTGTTTTTT. This sequence encodes CASQNFDLRSGELFF. Looking up the rest from reference TRBV28 and TRBJ2-2 gives the full variable domain: DVKVTQSSRYLVKRTGEKVFLECVQDMDHENMFWYRQDPGLGLRLIYFSYDVKMKEKGDIPEGYSVSREKKERFSLILESASTNQTSMYLCASQNFDLRSGELFFGEGSRLTVL.

The rearrangement joins TRBV5-4 to TRBJ2-7; a weak D match, TRBD1 (5 bases). Germline V gene data show CDR1 as SGHNT and CDR2 as YYREEE (reference sequence). This CDR3 is built from 14 residues. Trimming stripped 0 bases from V and 3 bases from J, with 10 bases between. In DNA, the CDR3 is TGTGCCAGCAGCTTGGGTCAACAGGACTACGAGCAGTACTTC. It yields the protein CASSLGQQDYEQYF.

The J gene is TRBJ1-6, the V gene TRBV5-5, with 7 bases that match TRBD1. The germline gives CDR1 SGHKS, CDR2 YYEKEE (reference sequence). This CDR3 has 15 amino acids. The V segment lost 4 bases and the J segment 5 bases; nucleotides outside the gene matches: 6. The chain's CDR3 is CASSEGTAHNSPLHF. CDR3 DNA sequence: TGTGCCAGCAGCGAAGGGACAGCTCATAATTCACCCCTCCACTTT.

This rearrangement joins TRBV3-1 (or the pseudogene TRBV3-2) to TRBJ1-4; TRBD1 matches at 7 bases. Losses at the gene ends were 3 bases for V and 7 bases for J; bases not matched to a gene: 5. This CDR3 spans 14 amino acids. Germline lookup yields CDR1 LGHDT and CDR2 YNNKEL (reference sequence). The DNA of the CDR3 is TGTGCCAGCAGCCAGGGGACAGCGGTTGAAAAACTGTTTTTT. Translation: CASSQGTAVEKLFF.

The chain has TRBV19 and TRBJ2-7; no clear D. The CDR3 extends over 12 amino acids. From germline, CDR1 is LNHDA and CDR2 SQIVND (reference sequence). V lost 4 bases to trimming and J lost 6 bases, with 10 bases between them. The CDR3 protein is CASSSLGREQYF. In DNA form, the CDR3 reads TGTGCCAGTAGTAGCCTAGGTCGCGAGCAGTACTTC.

This clone was seen a few times. J is TRBJ2-3 and V is TRBV10-3, with 11 nucleotides matching TRBD2. Trimming removed 8 bases from V and 5 bases from J; junction bases left unmatched: 9. Germline loops: CDR1 ENHRY, CDR2 SYGVKD. The CDR3 contains 15 residues. The CDR3 DNA reads as TGTGCCATCCTCGCTAGCGGGAGGAGATTAGATACGCAGTATTTT. This gives the protein CAILASGRRLDTQYF.

J is TRBJ2-3 and V is TRBV15, with D possibly matching TRBD1 (5 bases). CDR3 size: 15 residues. Germline assignment: CDR1 LNHNV and CDR2 YYDKDF (reference sequence). The V and J ends lost 2 bases and 6 bases respectively, with 15 bases between them. CDR3 in amino acids: CATSRSSGRKDTQYF. The CDR3 bases are TGTGCCACCAGCAGATCATCAGGGCGCAAGGATACGCAGTATTTT.

The chain couples TRBV11-3 to TRBJ2-6; the match to TRBD2 covers 10 bases. From germline, CDR1 is SGHNT and CDR2 YENEEA. After removal of 2 bases from V and 4 bases from J, the junction contained 8 bases not matched to a gene. This CDR3 is built from 18 residues. The CDR3 DNA follows: TGTGCCAGCAGCTTAAGCGGGAGGGCACATCCGGGGGCCAACGTCCTGACTTTC. This translates into CASSLSGRAHPGANVLTF.